The 17 T cell receptor beta chains reported below all come from one sample, sequenced in a study of blood T cells in healthy people across ages. Together with a sample-barcoded 5' primer, a J-beta primer mix was included in a second PCR lasting about 6 to 12 cycles. In TCRdb, the 5' RACE reads were re-called with MiXCR into one record per CDR3 protein. The table has 800,000 to 950,000 distinct CDR3 sequences, 29% seen once. These data were also filed under a second study, of T cells of mothers and their children.

The source material was blood. The source of these receptors is a woman in her forties in good health.

This clonotype has only one observation. The V call is TRBV20-1, the J call TRBJ2-7, with D perhaps being TRBD1 or TRBD2 (6 bases each). V was clipped by 4 bases and J by 2 bases, with 15 bases between them. CDR3 size: 14 residues. CDR1 is DFQATT and CDR2 is SNEGSKA in the germline V gene (reference sequence). DNA for the CDR3: TGCAGTGCTACTTGGAGGGGGACGCCCTACGAGCAGTACTTC. This codes for CSATWRGTPYEQYF.

The CDR3 nucleotides are TGTGCCAGCAGCCAAGTCCTCAGTAGCCAATACGAGCAGTACTTC. Translating gives CASSQVLSSQYEQYF. The chain has TRBV3-1 and TRBJ2-7; D unclear. The germline V gene encodes CDR1 LGHDT and CDR2 YNNKEL (reference sequence). Deletions cut 1 base from V and 4 bases from J, with 14 bases between. The CDR3 is made up of 15 amino acids.

Remarks on this clonotype: Just one base apart from a much larger clone, this may be a read error. The chain combines TRBV19 with TRBJ2-3; no clear D gene. This CDR3 has 12 residues. Germline loops: CDR1 LNHDA, CDR2 SQIVND (reference sequence). CDR3 residues: CTSSMGSDTQYF. For the CDR3, the DNA is TGTACCAGTAGTATGGGGTCGGATACGCAGTATTTT.

Comments on this clonotype: An end of the junction does not agree with germline; a read error may underlie this. CDR3: CASWDRVNEQFF. The CDR3 DNA is TGCGCCAGCTGGGACAGGGTCAACGAGCAGTTCTTC. The gene calls are TRBV28 and TRBJ2-1; TRBD1 matches 9 bases. This CDR3 is 12 amino acids long. The germline V gene has CDR1 MDHEN and CDR2 SYDVKM.

This clonotype came up a few times. V is TRBV5-6 and J is TRBJ2-3; no firm D call. The germline V and J ends were trimmed by 0 bases and 2 bases, with 10 bases remaining between them. The CDR3 has 15 amino acids. Looked up from germline, CDR1 is SGHDT and CDR2 is YYEEEE. The DNA for the CDR3 is TGTGCCAGCAGCTTGGGCGCGCTCCCCACAGATACGCAGTATTTT. The encoded protein is CASSLGALPTDTQYF.

This clonotype was detected ten times or more. The V and J genes are TRBV7-9 and TRBJ2-7, with 8 bases fitting TRBD1. This CDR3 has 13 amino acids. Germline V gives CDR1 SEHNR, CDR2 FQNEAQ (reference sequence). J gave up 6 bases and V 0 bases, and 1 base lay outside the gene matches. The CDR3 DNA sequence: TGTGCCAGCAGCTTAGCACAGGGGGGCGAGCAGTACTTC. Its translation is CASSLAQGGEQYF.

About this clonotype: An end of the junction does not agree with germline; a read error may underlie this. The V call is TRBV20-1, the J call TRBJ2-7; 7 positions match TRBD1. CDR3 length equals 14 residues. Germline-derived CDR1 and CDR2 are DFQATT and SNEGSKA (reference sequence). CDR3 amino acids: CSARSRDSPYEQYF. CDR3 in DNA: TGCAGTGCTAGGAGCAGGGACAGCCCTTACGAGCAATACTTC.

As regards this clonotype: A much larger clonotype is one base distant, so this may be a read error. The chain recombines TRBV7-2 with TRBJ2-7; 7 positions agree with TRBD2. CDR1 SGHTA and CDR2 FQGNSA come from the germline V gene. This CDR3 region has 13 residues. The CDR3 DNA reads TGTGCCAGCAGCCTAGCGGTGGTGAGCGAGCAGTACTTC. This codes for CASSLAVVSEQYF.

The chain joins TRBV7-2 to TRBJ2-1, with D unclear. Germline values: CDR1 SGHTA, CDR2 FQGNSA. V lost 0 bases and J 4 bases, leaving 16 bases between the germline ends. This CDR3 region has 17 residues. The CDR3 sequence is CASSLASRPNRYNEQFF. In nucleotides, the CDR3 is TGTGCCAGCAGCTTAGCTTCGAGACCAAACCGATACAATGAGCAGTTCTTC.

This clonotype was detected a few times. CDR3 in DNA: TGCGCCAGCAGCTTGGCCGGGCTGGTCGGGGAGACCCAGTACTTC. As protein: CASSLAGLVGETQYF. J is TRBJ2-5 and V is TRBV5-1, with unresolved D. This CDR3 has 15 residues. Germline V lookup: CDR1 SGHRS, CDR2 YFSETQ. Deletions cut 0 bases from V and 5 bases from J, with 14 bases between.

The chain couples TRBV3-1 to TRBJ2-7; tentative D call: TRBD1 (6 bases). Germline CDR1 LGHDT, CDR2 YNNKEL (reference sequence). Between the trimmed V and J ends, which lost 5 bases and 7 bases, there was a span of 15 bases. The length of the CDR3 is 13 residues. CDR3 nucleotide sequence: TGTGCCAGCAGCTACGGACAGTCGTGGGAGCAGTACTTC. It is translated as CASSYGQSWEQYF.

This clonotype was counted many times. J is TRBJ2-7 and V is TRBV11-2; D is possibly TRBD1 (5 bases). The CDR3 is made up of 12 amino acids. Germline V CDR1 and CDR2: SGHAT, FQNNGV. With 6 bases removed from V and 2 bases from J, the gap between germline ends came to 8 bases. Written as DNA, the CDR3 is TGTGCCAGCAGGACAGAAACCTACGAGCAGTACTTC. The encoded protein is CASRTETYEQYF.

The rearrangement uses TRBV14 and TRBJ1-1, with 7 bases identical to TRBD1. Germline trimming cut 4 bases from V and 4 bases from J; bases unmatched to any gene: 9. Germline assignment: CDR1 SGHDN and CDR2 FVKESK. The CDR3 consists of 15 residues. The CDR3 region has the DNA TGTGCCAGCAGCCCCTTACAGGGGAGGAGCACTGAAGCTTTCTTT. This encodes CASSPLQGRSTEAFF.

The genes are TRBV7-2 and TRBJ1-2, with D perhaps TRBD1 (6 bases). Germline values: CDR1 SGHTA, CDR2 FQGNSA. With 6 bases removed from V and 4 bases from J, the gap between germline ends came to 12 bases. This CDR3 region has 13 residues. The CDR3 sequence: CASRPGGVYGYTF. The CDR3 DNA is TGTGCCAGCAGGCCGGGGGGCGTCTATGGCTACACCTTC.

The chain couples TRBV18 to TRBJ2-1; perhaps TRBD1 as D (6 bases). CDR3 length equals 13 residues. From germline, CDR1 is KGHSH and CDR2 LQKENI. V gave up 7 bases and J gave up 9 bases, with 16 bases separating them. The CDR3 here is CASLSQGAGEQFF. CDR3 nucleotides: TGTGCCAGCTTATCACAGGGTGCTGGTGAGCAGTTCTTC.

The chain links TRBV12-3 or TRBV12-4 to TRBJ2-4, with 8 bases identical to TRBD1. Trimming removed 4 bases from V and 13 bases from J; junction bases left unmatched: 15. The length of the CDR3 is 15 residues. CDR3 protein: CASSSDRASYNEQYF. In nucleotides, the CDR3 is TGTGCCAGCAGTTCGGACAGGGCCTCCTACAATGAACAGTACTTC.

The chain couples TRBV6-5 to TRBJ2-3, with TRBD2 as a possible D gene (5 bases). Trimming took off 2 bases at V and 1 base at J, with 7 bases between the two ends. This CDR3 has 14 amino acids. The germline V gene has CDR1 MNHEY and CDR2 SVGAGI. As DNA, the CDR3 is TGTGCCAGCAGTTACGGGAGTCGCACAGATACGCAGTATTTT. Translating gives CASSYGSRTDTQYF.